These T cell receptor beta chains were read from a single sample in a study of cytomegalovirus exposure and HLA in healthy donors. The repertoire was sequenced with immunoSEQ multiplex PCR; TCRdb's copy has only in-frame clones and lacks some. The profile shows roughly 160,000 clones, around 79% of them singletons. The sequenced material came from PBMCs. The receptors here all came from a man in his fifties in good health and CMV-seropositive. Each CDR3 is given with its conserved first and last residue. The order of the fields is D gene, V gene, clone size, CDR3 length, J gene, CDR3 protein, CDR3 DNA. D genes are given only for firm matches. Size values are once, few and many counts, or a class for expanded clones, and some rows have none.

D gene: TRBD1; V gene: TRBV13; clone size: few; CDR3 length: 15; J gene: TRBJ1-1; CDR3 protein: CASSSSGTGETEAFF; CDR3 DNA: TGTGCCAGCAGCTCTTCCGGGACAGGGGAAACTGAAGCTTTCTTT
D gene: -; V gene: TRBV29-1; clone size: -; CDR3 length: 14; J gene: TRBJ2-1; CDR3 protein: CSVDSQGGVNEQFF; CDR3 DNA: TGCAGCGTTGACTCTCAGGGGGGTGTCAATGAGCAGTTCTTC
D gene: -; V gene: TRBV27; clone size: -; CDR3 length: 16; J gene: TRBJ2-2; CDR3 protein: CASRTNWGLNTGELFF; CDR3 DNA: TGTGCCAGCAGGACCAACTGGGGCCTTAACACCGGGGAGCTGTTTTTT
D gene: TRBD1; V gene: TRBV5-6; clone size: -; CDR3 length: 12; J gene: TRBJ1-2; CDR3 protein: CASSSDRGGYTF; CDR3 DNA: TGTGCCAGCAGCTCGGACAGGGGGGGCTACACCTTC
D gene: -; V gene: TRBV6-1; clone size: -; CDR3 length: 15; J gene: TRBJ1-1; CDR3 protein: CASGETAAMNTEAFF; CDR3 DNA: TGTGCCAGCGGAGAGACGGCGGCAATGAACACTGAAGCTTTCTTT
D gene: -; V gene: TRBV11-2; clone size: -; CDR3 length: 14; J gene: TRBJ2-5; CDR3 protein: CASSLLTGEETQYF; CDR3 DNA: TGTGCCAGCAGCTTACTAACGGGGGAAGAGACCCAGTACTTC
D gene: -; V gene: TRBV18; clone size: -; CDR3 length: 15; J gene: TRBJ1-1; CDR3 protein: CASSPPSAGSTEAFF; CDR3 DNA: TGTGCCAGCTCACCACCGTCGGCGGGCAGCACTGAAGCTTTCTTT
D gene: TRBD1; V gene: TRBV7-2; clone size: -; CDR3 length: 14; J gene: TRBJ1-2; CDR3 protein: CASSPGQGGYGYTF; CDR3 DNA: TGTGCCAGCAGCCCGGGACAGGGGGGGTATGGCTACACCTTC
D gene: -; V gene: TRBV5-1; clone size: -; CDR3 length: 15; J gene: TRBJ1-1; CDR3 protein: CASSAGGAEDTEAFF; CDR3 DNA: TGCGCCAGCAGCGCAGGAGGGGCTGAGGACACTGAAGCTTTCTTT
D gene: -; V gene: TRBV19; clone size: -; CDR3 length: 13; J gene: TRBJ2-1; CDR3 protein: CASSIGLYNEQFF; CDR3 DNA: TGTGCCAGTAGTATAGGACTCTACAATGAGCAGTTCTTC
D gene: -; V gene: TRBV6-5; clone size: -; CDR3 length: 14; J gene: TRBJ1-2; CDR3 protein: CASSYSRGAYGYTF; CDR3 DNA: TGTGCCAGCAGTTACTCGCGGGGTGCCTATGGCTACACCTTC
D gene: -; V gene: TRBV5-8; clone size: -; CDR3 length: 18; J gene: TRBJ2-5; CDR3 protein: CASSLGLAAGNHQETQYF; CDR3 DNA: TGTGCCAGCAGCTTGGGTTTAGCGGCAGGGAATCACCAAGAGACCCAGTACTTC
D gene: TRBD2; V gene: TRBV6-4; clone size: -; CDR3 length: 15; J gene: TRBJ2-2; CDR3 protein: CASTLTSGGTGELFF; CDR3 DNA: TGTGCCAGCACTTTGACTAGCGGGGGCACCGGGGAGCTGTTTTTT
D gene: TRBD1; V gene: TRBV7-9; clone size: -; CDR3 length: 19; J gene: TRBJ2-1; CDR3 protein: CASTLRFGQGSPRYNEQFF; CDR3 DNA: TGTGCCAGCACCCTTCGTTTTGGACAGGGGTCCCCACGCTACAATGAGCAGTTCTTC
D gene: TRBD2; V gene: TRBV7-8; clone size: -; CDR3 length: 16; J gene: TRBJ2-7; CDR3 protein: CASSYGLAGATYEQYF; CDR3 DNA: TGTGCCAGCAGCTATGGACTAGCGGGGGCCACCTACGAGCAGTACTTC
D gene: -; V gene: TRBV20-1; clone size: -; CDR3 length: 11; J gene: TRBJ2-3; CDR3 protein: CSALRAGEQYF; CDR3 DNA: TGCAGCGCTCTGCGGGCAGGGGAACAGTATTTT
D gene: TRBD1; V gene: TRBV28; clone size: -; CDR3 length: 16; J gene: TRBJ1-4; CDR3 protein: CASSPLDRGVNEKLFF; CDR3 DNA: TGTGCCAGCAGTCCGCTTGACAGGGGGGTAAATGAAAAACTGTTTTTT
D gene: TRBD1; V gene: TRBV19; clone size: -; CDR3 length: 16; J gene: TRBJ1-2; CDR3 protein: CASSSGTGGFIYGYTF; CDR3 DNA: TGTGCCAGTAGTTCCGGGACAGGGGGCTTCATCTATGGCTACACCTTC
D gene: TRBD2; V gene: TRBV7-9; clone size: -; CDR3 length: 16; J gene: TRBJ2-7; CDR3 protein: CASSFSLAGTTYEQYF; CDR3 DNA: TGTGCCAGCAGCTTTTCATTAGCGGGGACCACCTACGAGCAGTACTTC
D gene: -; V gene: TRBV5-1; clone size: once; CDR3 length: 13; J gene: TRBJ1-2; CDR3 protein: CASSLDFNYGYTF; CDR3 DNA: TGCGCCAGCAGCTTGGACTTTAACTATGGCTACACCTTC
D gene: -; V gene: TRBV11-3; clone size: -; CDR3 length: 12; J gene: TRBJ2-2; CDR3 protein: CASSSISGELFF; CDR3 DNA: TGTGCCAGCAGCTCTATTTCTGGGGAGCTGTTTTTT
D gene: TRBD1; V gene: TRBV9; clone size: -; CDR3 length: 15; J gene: TRBJ1-2; CDR3 protein: CASSVGQLDNYGYTF; CDR3 DNA: TGTGCCAGCAGCGTGGGACAGCTGGATAACTATGGCTACACCTTC
D gene: -; V gene: TRBV7-8; clone size: -; CDR3 length: 15; J gene: TRBJ2-2; CDR3 protein: CASSLSVGGTGELFF; CDR3 DNA: TGTGCCAGCAGCTTATCGGTGGGGGGCACCGGGGAGCTGTTTTTT